The following is a TCR beta chain sequence with its context. Antigen specificity is unknown. This sample was included in a study of cytomegalovirus exposure and HLA in healthy donors. Vbeta (60) and Jbeta (13) primers were used in the PCR. Method: immunoSEQ multiplex PCR; TCRdb's copy keeps in-frame clones and lacks some. The data hold tens of thousands of clones, with 65% to 80% observed a single time. Broader study findings: Common viral pathogens (according to a later analysis) appeared linked to several of the most significant clusters. According to the study, 160 or so TCR beta chains were cytomegalovirus-associated. Earlier findings revealed that most TCR beta V segments proved productive either about 87% or about 30% of the time.

The sample was PBMCs. This clonotype originated in a woman between 35 and 50 years old in good health and CMV-seropositive.

The CDR3 loop is CASSSSTEQYF. In nucleotides, the CDR3 is TGCGCCAGCTCCTCATCTACCGAGCAGTACTTC. The chain combines TRBV5-1 with TRBJ2-7; D unclear. The CDR3 is 11 amino acids. V was shortened by 7 bases and J by 6 bases, with 11 bases between the two germline ends. Germline values: CDR1 SGHRS, CDR2 YFSETQ.